This is a list of T cell receptor beta chains from one sample in a study of a mutant IDH1 vaccine in newly diagnosed glioma. Their antigens remain unidentified. Measured with immunoSEQ multiplex PCR; TCRdb has only the in-frame clones, and not every one. The table has tens of thousands of clones, around 80% seen once. Source: PBMCs, taken from a glioma patient whose treatment included an IDH1 peptide vaccine. All receptors derive from a man aged 50-60 years with glioma. Both conserved end residues are part of each CDR3. D genes are given only for firm matches.

D: .
V: TRBV5-1
CDR3: CASSLAGLGELFF

D: TRBD2
V: TRBV7-2
CDR3: CASSRTSADTQYF

D: TRBD1
V: TRBV27
CDR3: CASSLVTGGGGYTF

D: TRBD2
V: TRBV4-1
CDR3: CASSQEIAGLYNEQFF

D: .
V: TRBV7-9
CDR3: CASSSTGNTEAFF

D: .
V: TRBV5-5
CDR3: CASSFVGDPRQYF

D: .
V: TRBV7-2
CDR3: CASSSRRRGPRETQYF

D: TRBD1
V: TRBV27
CDR3: CASKYDRGGMNTEAFF

D: .
V: TRBV5-1
CDR3: CASTNRGGTEAFF

D: .
V: TRBV19
CDR3: CASSIALGRGGLAGELFF

D: TRBD2
V: TRBV10-3
CDR3: CAISAASGGAEQYF

D: TRBD1
V: TRBV5-1
CDR3: CASSLWGQGGYTF

D: .
V: TRBV5-8
CDR3: CASSRTHTPEKLFF

D: .
V: TRBV11-3
CDR3: CASSSAEYEQYF

D: .
V: TRBV2
CDR3: CASSVGGIRSQPQHF

D: .
V: TRBV5-6
CDR3: CASSLAGQPQHF

D: .
V: TRBV6-5
CDR3: CASSWGVNTEAFF

D: .
V: TRBV5-4
CDR3: CASSLGPGSRTDTQYF

D: TRBD1
V: TRBV6-5
CDR3: CASRSSGTANQPQHF

D: .
V: TRBV6-5
CDR3: CASSYSEQGTDTQYF

D: .
V: TRBV6-1
CDR3: CASSLQGKGTEAFF

D: .
V: TRBV11-3
CDR3: CASSLRETQYF

D: .
V: TRBV7-9
CDR3: CASTPGSHPDEQYF

D: TRBD2
V: TRBV7-6
CDR3: CASSLAPPGLAGLGTDTQYF

D: .
V: TRBV7-9
CDR3: CASGDGSVNEQFF

D: .
V: TRBV6-5
CDR3: CASSSRRGLQETQYF

D: TRBD1
V: TRBV4-1
CDR3: CASSQLQQGAYEQYF

D: .
V: TRBV4-1
CDR3: CASSELHVRDYEQYF

D: TRBD1
V: TRBV7-9
CDR3: CASSLGQNPTYEQYF

D: .
V: TRBV7-9
CDR3: CASSGGLLTDTQYF

D: TRBD1
V: TRBV5-4
CDR3: CASSQGTVGSGANVLTF

D: .
V: TRBV7-6
CDR3: CASSLFWNTGELFF

D: .
V: TRBV7-2
CDR3: CASSPPGTGSREQFF

D: TRBD1
V: TRBV2
CDR3: CASSGGTGVGGYTF

D: .
V: TRBV2
CDR3: CASSDENSWTEAFF

D: .
V: TRBV19
CDR3: CASSISAGGPYEQYF

D: TRBD1
V: TRBV23-1
CDR3: CASSQARQGVSGANVLTF

D: .
V: TRBV28
CDR3: CASSFSSAGNQPQHF

D: .
V: TRBV28
CDR3: CASSFRGISYEQYF

D: TRBD2
V: TRBV19
CDR3: CASSITLAGGNEQFF